The T cell receptor beta chain under discussion was sequenced for a study of CD8+CD57+ T cells in acquired aplastic anemia. General study points: Patients shared 25 to 35 CD8+ CDR3 sequences with controls. Patients showed no significant difference from controls in CD8+ Simpson's diversity.

Trimming pared 0 bases from V and 13 bases from J, leaving 9 bases between. The CDR3 runs to 12 residues. This clonotype was seen many times. What it recognizes is unknown. Template material for TCR beta VDJ and CDR3 profiling consisted of genomic DNA. MiXCR was run by TCRdb on the reads, yielding one entry per CDR3 protein. The table lists more than 100,000 distinct CDR3 sequences, 48% of them singletons. The chain employs TRBV12-3 or TRBV12-4 and TRBJ1-4; D uncertain. The sequence came from a human donor in good health, serving as a control. The material sequenced was sorted CD4+, CD8+, or CD8+CD57+ T cells (not recorded which) from PBMCs. The CDR3 nucleotides read TGTGCCAGCAGTTTAGCGGGAGCGGGACTGTTTTTT. The encoded protein is CASSLAGAGLFF.